The source of this TCR beta chain is a study of T cell changes during pregnancy in multiple sclerosis. Sequenced by immunoSEQ multiplex PCR; TCRdb stores in-frame clones only, minus some. The repertoire has over 40,000 clones, 80% to 90% of them found once; the top ten carry about 5.2%. The CDR3 runs 14 residues. Trimming cost V 3 bases and J 8 bases, with 16 bases left between them. Germline-derived CDR1 and CDR2 are SGHTS and YDEGEE. Sequenced material: peripheral blood, taken in the first trimester of pregnancy. The chain joins TRBV5-8 to TRBJ2-3; D gene uncertain. This TCR came from a female donor in good health, enrolled as a control in a pregnancy study. As DNA, the CDR3 is TGTGCCAGCAGCTCGACTCCCCTCCGAGTTACGCAGTATTTT. This translates into CASSSTPLRVTQYF.